The entry below gives a single T cell receptor beta chain sequence along with its context. Its antigen is undetermined. TCRdb keeps only in-frame clones here, not all; method: immunoSEQ multiplex PCR. Altogether some 500,000 clones are present, roughly nine tenths being singletons, with the ten largest covering just over 2.5%. These data originate in a study of Ad26.COV2.S vaccination and SARS-CoV-2 variants. Study-wide background: A COV1001 Ad26.COV2.S trial-arm participant provided the sample.

Germline V gene lookup returns CDR1 LNHDA and CDR2 SQIVND (reference sequence). The CDR3 covers 15 residues. Trimming took off 9 bases at V and 7 bases at J, with 22 bases between the two ends. Treatment defined: 15 to 20 received Ad26.COV2.S at low or high dose, single or two shots; about 5 received placebo; per-sample allocation not given. Collection of the samples took place on day 63 after the first injection of vaccine or placebo. Study results and caveats: While placebo recipients had lower spike-specific TCR breadth, vaccine recipients had more.

The receptor's source is a person aged 18-60 years who received the Ad26.COV2.S COVID-19 vaccine or a placebo. Source: peripheral blood, taken in a trial of Ad26.COV2.S vaccine versus placebo. The chain links TRBV19 to TRBJ1-5; D is unclear. The CDR3 loop reads CASSPLGGIGQPQHF. For the CDR3, the DNA is TGTGCCAGCTCCCCCCTCGGTGGGATAGGCCAGCCCCAGCATTTT.